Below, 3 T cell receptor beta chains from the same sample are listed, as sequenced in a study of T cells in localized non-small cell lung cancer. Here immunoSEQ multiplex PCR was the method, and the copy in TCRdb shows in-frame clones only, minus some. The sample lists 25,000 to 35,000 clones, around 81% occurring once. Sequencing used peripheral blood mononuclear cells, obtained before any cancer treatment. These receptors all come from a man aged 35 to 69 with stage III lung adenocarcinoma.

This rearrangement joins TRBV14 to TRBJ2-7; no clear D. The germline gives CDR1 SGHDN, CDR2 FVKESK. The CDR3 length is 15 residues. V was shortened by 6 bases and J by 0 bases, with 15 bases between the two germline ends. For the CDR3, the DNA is TGTGCCAGCAGTCAACACCTTTACGGCTCCTACGAGCAGTACTTC. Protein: CASSQHLYGSYEQYF.

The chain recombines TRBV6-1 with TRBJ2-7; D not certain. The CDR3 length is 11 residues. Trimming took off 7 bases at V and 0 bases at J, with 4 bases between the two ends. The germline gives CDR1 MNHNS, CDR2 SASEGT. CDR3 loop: CASTDSYEQYF. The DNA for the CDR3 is TGTGCCAGCACTGACTCCTACGAGCAGTACTTC.

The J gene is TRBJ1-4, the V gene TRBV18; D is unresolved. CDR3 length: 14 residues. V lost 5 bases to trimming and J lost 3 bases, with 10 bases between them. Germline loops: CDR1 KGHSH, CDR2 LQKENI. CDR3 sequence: CASSKGSPNEKLFF. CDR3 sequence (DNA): TGTGCCAGCTCAAAAGGGAGTCCTAATGAAAAACTGTTTTTT.